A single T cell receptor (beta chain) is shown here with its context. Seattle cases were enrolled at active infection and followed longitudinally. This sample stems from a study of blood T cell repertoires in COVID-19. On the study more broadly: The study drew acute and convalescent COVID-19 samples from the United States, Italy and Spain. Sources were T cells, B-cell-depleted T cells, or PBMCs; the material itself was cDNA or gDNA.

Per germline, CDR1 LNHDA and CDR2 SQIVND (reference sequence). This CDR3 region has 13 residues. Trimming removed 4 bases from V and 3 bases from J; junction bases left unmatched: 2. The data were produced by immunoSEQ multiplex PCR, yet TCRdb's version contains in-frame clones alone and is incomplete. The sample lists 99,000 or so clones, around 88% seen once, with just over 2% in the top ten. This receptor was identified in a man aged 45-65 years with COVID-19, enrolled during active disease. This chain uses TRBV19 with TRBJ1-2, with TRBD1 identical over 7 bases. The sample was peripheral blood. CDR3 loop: CASSTDRDYGYTF. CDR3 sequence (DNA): TGTGCCAGTAGTACCGACAGGGACTATGGCTACACCTTC.